This paragraph covers one T cell receptor beta chain sequence. Its antigen is currently unknown. The protocol was immunoSEQ multiplex PCR, while the TCRdb copy is restricted to in-frame clones and leaves out a portion. The sample holds some 2,500,000 clones, 85% to 95% seen once. Looked up from germline, CDR1 is SGHRS and CDR2 is YFSETQ. Germline trimming cut 4 bases from V and 1 base from J; bases unmatched to any gene: 4. The CDR3 is made up of 14 amino acids. The data derive from a study of shared clonotypes between healthy human individuals. Overall study: Donors were a couple of women and a few men aged 18 to 49. Study-wide findings and caveats: Among a few donors, about 5% of naive CD4 clonotypes were found in common.

Sequenced sample: naive CD4+ T cells from PBMCs. Indicated subset: CD45RA+ positively selected. V usage is TRBV5-1 and J usage is TRBJ1-2; the match to TRBD1 covers 7 bases. This clonotype originated in a man aged 18 to 29 in good health. Some clones in this sample may be carry-over from other donors' samples. The CDR3 nucleotides are TGCGCCAGCAGCGCGGGGACAGTTAACTATGGCTACACCTTC. This gives the protein CASSAGTVNYGYTF. The full variable domain, in which reference TRBV5-1 and TRBJ1-2 provide the parts outside the CDR3, is KAGVTQTPRYLIKTRGQQVTLSCSPISGHRSVSWYQQTPGQGLQFLFEYFSETQRNKGNFPGRFSGRQFSNSRSEMNVSTLELGDSALYLCASSAGTVNYGYTFGSGTRLTVV.